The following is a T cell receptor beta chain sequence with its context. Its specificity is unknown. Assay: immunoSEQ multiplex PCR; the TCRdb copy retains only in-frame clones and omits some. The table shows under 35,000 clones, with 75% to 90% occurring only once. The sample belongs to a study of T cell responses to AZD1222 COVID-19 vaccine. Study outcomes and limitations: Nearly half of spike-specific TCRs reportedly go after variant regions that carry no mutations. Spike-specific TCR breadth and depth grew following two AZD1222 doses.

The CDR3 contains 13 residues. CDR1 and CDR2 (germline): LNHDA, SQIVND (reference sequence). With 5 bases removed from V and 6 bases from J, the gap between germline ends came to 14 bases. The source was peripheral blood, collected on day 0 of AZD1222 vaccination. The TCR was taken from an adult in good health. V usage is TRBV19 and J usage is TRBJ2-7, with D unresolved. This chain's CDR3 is CASSLGGLREQYF. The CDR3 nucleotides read TGTGCCAGTAGTCTCGGTGGGTTACGCGAGCAGTACTTC. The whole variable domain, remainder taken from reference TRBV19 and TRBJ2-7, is DGGITQSPKYLFRKEGQNVTLSCEQNLNHDAMYWYRQDPGQGLRLIYYSQIVNDFQKGDIAEGYSVSREKKESFPLTVTSAQKNPTAFYLCASSLGGLREQYFGPGTRLTVT.